The 16 T cell receptor beta chains below were found in one sample sequenced in a study of OX40 agonist ivuxolimab in advanced cancers. Profiling relied on immunoSEQ multiplex PCR, and the TCRdb table lists in-frame clones only, not all of them. Here the sample spans some 90,000 clones, 70% to 90% being singletons. The source was CD4+ or CD8+ T cells sorted from blood, collected in a trial of the OX40 agonist ivuxolimab. These receptors were obtained from an adult with an advanced solid tumor such as melanoma, head and neck, liver or kidney cancer.

The chain recombines TRBV28 with TRBJ1-5, with 9 bases matching TRBD1. Germline-derived CDR1 and CDR2 are MDHEN and SYDVKM. This CDR3 has 15 residues. The J segment lost 3 bases and the V segment lost 6 bases, leaving 6 bases of the junction unmatched. DNA of the CDR3: TGTGCCAGCAGGCCGACAGGGGGGTTCAATCAGCCCCAGCATTTT. It is translated as CASRPTGGFNQPQHF.

This chain links TRBV7-9 with TRBJ2-3; 10 bases are a match to TRBD1. Germline V CDR1 and CDR2: SEHNR, FQNEAQ (reference sequence). V trimming: 5 bases; J trimming: 3 bases; junction bases outside the gene matches: 5. The CDR3 spans 15 residues. CDR3 nucleotides: TGTGCCAGCAGCATTCGACAGGGGGCTACAGATACGCAGTATTTT. Encoded protein: CASSIRQGATDTQYF.

The V call is TRBV5-1, the J call TRBJ2-1; TRBD2 matches 11 bases. From germline, CDR1 is SGHRS and CDR2 YFSETQ. Losses at the gene ends were 4 bases for V and 9 bases for J; bases not matched to a gene: 12. The CDR3 runs to 16 residues. CDR3 in DNA: TGCGCCAGCAGCGGGGAGGTAGCGGGAGGGCCAAGTGAGCAGTTCTTC. This gives the protein CASSGEVAGGPSEQFF.

This chain links TRBV29-1 with TRBJ2-1; perhaps TRBD2 as D (6 bases). The ends were cut back, 3 bases at V and 8 bases at J, with 14 bases in the middle. Germline CDR1 reads SQVTM; CDR2 reads ANQGSEA. There are 13 residues in the CDR3. The CDR3 region has the DNA TGCAGCGTTGATGTGGGAGGCGGCGATGAGCAGTTCTTC. Translated: CSVDVGGGDEQFF.

In DNA form, the CDR3 reads TGCGCCAGCAGCGAGACTGCTACCTCTGGGGCCAACGTCCTGACTTTC. This gives the protein CASSETATSGANVLTF. The chain carries TRBV5-1 and TRBJ2-6; D is uncertain. The germline V and J ends were trimmed by 4 bases and 0 bases, with 11 bases remaining between them. CDR3 length: 16 residues. CDR1 and CDR2 from the germline V gene are SGHRS and YFSETQ.

This clone has only one observation. V usage is TRBV10-2 and J usage is TRBJ1-5; D gene unclear. Trimming took 3 bases from V and 0 from J, leaving 3 bases between them. This CDR3 comprises 13 residues. The V gene's germline CDR1 is WSHSY and CDR2 SAAADI. For the CDR3, the DNA is TGCGCCAGCAGTGAAAGTAGCAATCAGCCCCAGCATTTT. Translation: CASSESSNQPQHF.

The V gene is TRBV30, the J gene TRBJ2-3, with TRBD2 matching over 10 bases. Germline lookup yields CDR1 GTSNPN and CDR2 SVGIG (reference sequence). J gave up 4 bases and V 5 bases, and 3 bases lay outside the gene matches. The CDR3 is made up of 13 amino acids. The CDR3 nucleotides are TGTGCCTGGTCTAGCGGGAGAGCAGATACGCAGTATTTT. Translation gives CAWSSGRADTQYF.

The V call is TRBV19, the J call TRBJ2-1; a possible D gene is TRBD2 (6 bases). This CDR3 region has 12 residues. Per germline, CDR1 LNHDA and CDR2 SQIVND (reference sequence). V lost 5 bases, J lost 8 bases, and 10 bases lay in between. CDR3 coding DNA: TGTGCCAGTAGTCCCGGGGAGGATGAGCAGTTCTTC. Protein product: CASSPGEDEQFF.

This clone has only one observation. The chain carries TRBV19 and TRBJ1-5; TRBD1 agrees at 11 bases. The CDR3 contains 16 residues. CDR1 LNHDA and CDR2 SQIVND come from the germline V gene (reference sequence). V shed 6 bases and J 2 bases; nucleotides not matched to a gene: 6. The CDR3 nucleotides read TGTGCCAGTAGAAGGACAGGGGGCGAGGGCAATCAGCCCCAGCATTTT. The encoded protein is CASRRTGGEGNQPQHF.

This chain connects TRBV5-6 to TRBJ2-2; TRBD1 agrees at 8 bases. CDR1 is SGHDT and CDR2 is YYEEEE in the germline V gene. Trimming removed 4 bases from V and 1 base from J; junction bases left unmatched: 6. CDR3 length equals 16 residues. CDR3 sequence reads: CASSPGGRMNTGELFF. As DNA, the CDR3 is TGTGCCAGCAGCCCAGGGGGCAGGATGAACACCGGGGAGCTGTTTTTT.

This rearrangement joins TRBV19 to TRBJ1-3, with D hard to call. CDR1 and CDR2 from the germline V gene are LNHDA and SQIVND (reference sequence). The V end was cut by 5 bases, the J end by 1 base, with 12 bases between. The CDR3 runs 15 residues. The CDR3 sequence is CASSRVVRSGNTIYF. CDR3 coding DNA: TGTGCCAGTAGTCGGGTGGTTAGGTCTGGAAACACCATATATTTT.

The genes are TRBV5-4 and TRBJ2-3, with 11 bases aligning to TRBD2. This CDR3 contains 15 residues. The germline gives CDR1 SGHNT, CDR2 YYREEE (reference sequence). The junction had 1 base not matched to a gene; V was cut back by 1 base and J by 3 bases. The chain's CDR3 is CASSLRTSGTDTQYF. As DNA, the CDR3 is TGTGCCAGCAGCTTGCGGACTAGCGGGACAGATACGCAGTATTTT.

V and J are TRBV9 and TRBJ2-4, with 8 bases lining up with TRBD1. The CDR3 runs 16 residues. The junction had 7 bases not matched to a gene; V was cut back by 3 bases and J by 2 bases. Germline V lookup: CDR1 SGDLS, CDR2 YYNGEE. The CDR3 DNA reads TGTGCCAGCAGCGCGACAGGGGTGGGGACCAAAAACATTCAGTACTTC. Translation gives CASSATGVGTKNIQYF. The variable domain in full, completed from reference TRBV9 and TRBJ2-4, reads DSGVTQTPKHLITATGQRVTLRCSPRSGDLSVYWYQQSLDQGLQFLIQYYNGEERAKGNILERFSAQQFPDLHSELNLSSLELGDSALYFCASSATGVGTKNIQYFGAGTRLSVL.

This clone has only one observation. The chain has TRBV5-1 and TRBJ1-1; 9 bases are shared with TRBD1. This CDR3 is 14 amino acids long. With V trimmed by 2 bases and J by 4 bases, 3 bases remained unmatched. Germline loops: CDR1 SGHRS, CDR2 YFSETQ. This CDR3 reads CASSLQGAGTEAFF. The CDR3 DNA sequence: TGCGCCAGCAGCTTACAGGGGGCGGGCACTGAAGCTTTCTTT.

V is TRBV10-3 and J is TRBJ2-7, with unresolved D. From germline, CDR1 is ENHRY and CDR2 SYGVKD. CDR3 length: 12 residues. Deletions cut 3 bases from V and 6 bases from J, with 9 bases between. This CDR3 is CAISDTDGEQYV. The CDR3 region has the DNA TGTGCCATCAGTGATACGGACGGCGAGCAGTACGTC.

The chain links TRBV5-1 to TRBJ2-3; 9 bases are a match to TRBD2. CDR1 and CDR2 (germline): SGHRS, YFSETQ. V lost 0 bases and J lost 1; bases outside the gene matches: 12. The CDR3 consists of 19 residues. CDR3 nucleotides: TGCGCCAGCAGCTTGGCGTTTCAGGGACTAGCATCCGGCACAGATACGCAGTATTTT. This codes for CASSLAFQGLASGTDTQYF.